One sample yielded the 6 T cell receptor beta chains listed below, sequenced in a study of blood T cell repertoires in COVID-19. Profiling relied on immunoSEQ multiplex PCR, and the TCRdb table lists in-frame clones only, not all of them. Among about 60,000 clones listed, 88% were seen once. Sequences were obtained from peripheral blood. The receptors were gathered from a human donor in a cohort sampled during active COVID-19.

The chain combines TRBV11-2 with TRBJ2-7; no clear D gene. The CDR3 runs to 14 residues. The germline V gene encodes CDR1 SGHAT and CDR2 FQNNGV. Trimming pared 0 bases from V and 3 bases from J, leaving 9 bases between. The CDR3 protein is CASSLDAQRYEQYF. The CDR3 DNA reads as TGTGCCAGCAGCTTAGATGCTCAGCGCTACGAGCAGTACTTC.

V is TRBV11-2 and J is TRBJ2-6; 7 bases match TRBD1. The CDR3 has 15 amino acids. J lost 2 bases, V lost 4 bases, and 2 bases had no gene match. The V gene's germline CDR1 is SGHAT and CDR2 FQNNGV. The CDR3 DNA reads as TGTGCCAGCAGCTCGACAGGGACTGGGGCCAACGTCCTGACTTTC. Translated: CASSSTGTGANVLTF. The full variable domain, with the rest looked up from reference TRBV11-2 and TRBJ2-6, is EAGVAQSPRYKIIEKRQSVAFWCNPISGHATLYWYQQILGQGPKLLIQFQNNGVVDDSQLPKDRFSAERLKGVDSTLKIQPAKLEDSAVYLCASSSTGTGANVLTFGAGSRLTVL.

The chain uses TRBV7-8 and TRBJ1-5; 11 bases are a match to TRBD1. Per the germline V gene, CDR1 is SGHVS and CDR2 is FQNEAQ. The CDR3 consists of 14 residues. Germline trimming cut 5 bases from V and 6 bases from J; bases unmatched to any gene: 3. The CDR3 DNA is TGTGCCAGCAGCCGAGGGACAGGGGGTCAGCCCCAGCATTTT. Protein sequence: CASSRGTGGQPQHF.

V gene TRBV15 combines with J gene TRBJ2-1; 9 bases agree with TRBD2. The CDR3 extends over 17 amino acids. J gave up 4 bases and V 0 bases, and 7 bases lay outside the gene matches. Germline V lookup: CDR1 LNHNV, CDR2 YYDKDF (reference sequence). The DNA of the CDR3 is TGTGCCACCAGCAGAGATCGCGTAGCGGGGGATTACAATGAGCAGTTCTTC. Translated, it gives CATSRDRVAGDYNEQFF.

This rearrangement joins TRBV14 to TRBJ2-7; 10 positions match TRBD2. Germline-derived CDR1 and CDR2 are SGHDN and FVKESK. The V segment lost 1 base and the J segment 6 bases; nucleotides outside the gene matches: 6. The CDR3 length is 15 residues. The CDR3 coding sequence is TGTGCCAGCAGCCAAGCGCTAGCGGGAGCTCGCGAGCAGTACTTC. Its translation is CASSQALAGAREQYF.

The V gene is TRBV10-3, the J gene TRBJ2-7; D possibly corresponds to TRBD1 (5 bases). V shed 3 bases and J shed 4 bases, with 7 bases lying between them. Germline CDR1 and CDR2: ENHRY and SYGVKD. The CDR3 has 12 amino acids. CDR3 region: CAISDQGYEQYF. The CDR3, as DNA: TGTGCCATCAGTGACCAGGGTTACGAGCAGTACTTC.